This TCR beta chain was sequenced in a study of blood T cell repertoires in COVID-19. About the study: Whether acute or convalescent, the COVID-19 samples came from the United States, Italy and Spain.

Profiling relied on immunoSEQ multiplex PCR, and the TCRdb table lists in-frame clones only, not all of them. The table includes just under 65,000 clones, around four fifths detected once. The CDR3 runs 13 residues. V was cut by 1 base and J by 6 bases, with 9 bases left in between. CDR1 is KGHSH, CDR2 LQKENI, per germline. The chain has TRBV18 and TRBJ1-1, with D uncertain. The receptor was isolated from a human donor in a cohort sampled during active COVID-19. Sequencing used peripheral blood. CDR3 nucleotides: TGTGCCAGCTCACCACTTTCCCCATCTGAAGCTTTCTTT. It translates to CASSPLSPSEAFF.